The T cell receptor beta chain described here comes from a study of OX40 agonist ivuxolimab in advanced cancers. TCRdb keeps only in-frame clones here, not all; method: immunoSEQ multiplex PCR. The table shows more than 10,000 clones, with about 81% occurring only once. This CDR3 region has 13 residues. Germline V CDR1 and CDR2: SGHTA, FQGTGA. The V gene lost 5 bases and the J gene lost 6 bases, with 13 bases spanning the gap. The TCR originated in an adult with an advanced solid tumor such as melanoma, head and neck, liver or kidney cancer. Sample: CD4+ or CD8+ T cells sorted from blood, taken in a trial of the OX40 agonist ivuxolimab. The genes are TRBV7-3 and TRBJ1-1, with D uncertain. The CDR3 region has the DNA TGTGCCAGCAGCCCTACCGGGGTAGCTGAAGCTTTCTTT. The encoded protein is CASSPTGVAEAFF.